This T cell receptor beta chain is from a study of T cells after yellow fever vaccination. This clonotype turned up a few times. Its antigen remains unidentified. J lost 5 bases, V lost 4 bases, and 14 bases had no gene match. Germline V gene data show CDR1 as SGHRS and CDR2 as YFSETQ. There are 17 residues in the CDR3. In TCRdb, the 5' RACE reads were re-called with MiXCR into one record per CDR3 protein. In the table there are some 670,000 distinct CDR3 sequences, 9% to 15% of which are singletons. The study, taken as a whole, reports: A limited proportion of clonotypes was detected within both the CD4 and CD8 compartments. Primary-vaccination clones mostly resurfaced post-booster (96% CD4, approximately 90% CD8).

The specimen was PBMCs, collected on the day of the yellow fever booster vaccination. The chain is built from TRBV5-1 and TRBJ2-1; 8 bases agree with TRBD1. The sequence came from a man aged 25-45 years who received the YFV17D yellow fever vaccine. The CDR3 DNA reads as TGCGCCAGCAGCGGCGGGACAGGTGGGGGTATAGACAATGAGCAGTTCTTC. This translates into CASSGGTGGGIDNEQFF.